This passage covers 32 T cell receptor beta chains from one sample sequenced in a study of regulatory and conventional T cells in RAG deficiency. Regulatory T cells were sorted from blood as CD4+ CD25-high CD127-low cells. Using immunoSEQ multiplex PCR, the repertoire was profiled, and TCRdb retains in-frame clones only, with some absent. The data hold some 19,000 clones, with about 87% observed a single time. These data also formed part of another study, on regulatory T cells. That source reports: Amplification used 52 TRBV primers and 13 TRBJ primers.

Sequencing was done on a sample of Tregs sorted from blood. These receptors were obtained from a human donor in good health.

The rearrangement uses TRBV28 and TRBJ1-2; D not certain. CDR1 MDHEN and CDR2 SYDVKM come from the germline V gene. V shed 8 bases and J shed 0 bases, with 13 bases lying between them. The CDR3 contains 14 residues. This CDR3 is CASYEAQPNYGYTF. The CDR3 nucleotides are TGTGCCAGCTACGAGGCACAGCCTAACTATGGCTACACCTTC.

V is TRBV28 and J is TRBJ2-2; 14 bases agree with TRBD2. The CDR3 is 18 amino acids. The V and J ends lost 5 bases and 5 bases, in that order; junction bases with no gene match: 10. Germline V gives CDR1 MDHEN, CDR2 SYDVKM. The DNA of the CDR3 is TGTGCCAGCAGTCTACATCAGGGACTAGCGGGAGTAACCGGGGAGCTGTTTTTT. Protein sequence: CASSLHQGLAGVTGELFF.

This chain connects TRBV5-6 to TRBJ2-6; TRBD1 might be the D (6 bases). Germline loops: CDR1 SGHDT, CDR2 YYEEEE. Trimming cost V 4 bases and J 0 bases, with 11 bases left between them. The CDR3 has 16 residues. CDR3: CASSRMDSSGANVLTF. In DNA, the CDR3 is TGTGCCAGCAGCCGGATGGACAGCTCTGGGGCCAACGTCCTGACTTTC.

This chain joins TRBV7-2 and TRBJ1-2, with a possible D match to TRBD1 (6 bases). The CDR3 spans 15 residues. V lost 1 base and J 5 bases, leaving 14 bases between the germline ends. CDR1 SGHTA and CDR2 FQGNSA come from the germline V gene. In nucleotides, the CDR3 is TGTGCCAGCAGCTTAGAGGGGGAGCCAGGGTATGGCTACACCTTC. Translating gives CASSLEGEPGYGYTF.

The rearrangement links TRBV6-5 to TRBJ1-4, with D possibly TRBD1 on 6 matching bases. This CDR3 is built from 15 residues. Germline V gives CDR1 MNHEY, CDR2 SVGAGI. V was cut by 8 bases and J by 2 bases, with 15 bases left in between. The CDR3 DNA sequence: TGTGCCAGCTCGTTCTACAGGGTTACTAATGAAAAACTGTTTTTT. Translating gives CASSFYRVTNEKLFF.

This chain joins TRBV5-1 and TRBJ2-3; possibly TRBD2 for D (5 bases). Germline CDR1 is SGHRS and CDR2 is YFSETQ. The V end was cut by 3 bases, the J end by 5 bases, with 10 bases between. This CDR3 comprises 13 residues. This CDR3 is CASSSEAVDTQYF. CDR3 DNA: TGCGCCAGCAGCTCGGAAGCGGTAGATACGCAGTATTTT.

CDR3 coding DNA: TGCGCCAGCAGCTTGGGGCTCCCTCGGAATGAGCAGTTCTTC. This sequence encodes CASSLGLPRNEQFF. The gene calls are TRBV5-1 and TRBJ2-1; D is ambiguous. This CDR3 spans 14 amino acids. CDR1 SGHRS and CDR2 YFSETQ come from the germline V gene. V lost 0 bases and J lost 7, with 11 bases in between. Drawing the rest from reference TRBV5-1 and TRBJ2-1, the complete variable domain is KAGVTQTPRYLIKTRGQQVTLSCSPISGHRSVSWYQQTPGQGLQFLFEYFSETQRNKGNFPGRFSGRQFSNSRSEMNVSTLELGDSALYLCASSLGLPRNEQFFGPGTRLTVL.

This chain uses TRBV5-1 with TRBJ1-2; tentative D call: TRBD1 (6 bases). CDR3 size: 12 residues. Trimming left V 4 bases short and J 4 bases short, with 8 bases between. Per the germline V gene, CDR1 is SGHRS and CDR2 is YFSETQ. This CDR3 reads CASSQDSYGYTF. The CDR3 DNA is TGCGCCAGCAGCCAGGACAGCTATGGCTACACCTTC.

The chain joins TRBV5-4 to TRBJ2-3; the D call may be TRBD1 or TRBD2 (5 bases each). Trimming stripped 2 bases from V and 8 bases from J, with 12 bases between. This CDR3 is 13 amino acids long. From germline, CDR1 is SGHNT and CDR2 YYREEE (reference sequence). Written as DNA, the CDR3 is TGTGCCAGCAGCTTTCCTGACGGGACTACGCAGTATTTT. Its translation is CASSFPDGTTQYF. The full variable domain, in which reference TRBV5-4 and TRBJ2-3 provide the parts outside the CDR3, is ETGVTQSPTHLIKTRGQQVTLRCSSQSGHNTVSWYQQALGQGPQFIFQYYREEENGRGNFPPRFSGLQFPNYSSELNVNALELDDSALYLCASSFPDGTTQYFGPGTRLTVL.

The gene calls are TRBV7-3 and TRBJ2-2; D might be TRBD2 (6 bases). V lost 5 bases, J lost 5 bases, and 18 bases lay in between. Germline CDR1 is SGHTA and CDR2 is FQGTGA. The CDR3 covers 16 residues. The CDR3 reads CASSPRFGAGTGELFF. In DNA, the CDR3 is TGTGCCAGCAGCCCCAGGTTTGGTGCGGGGACCGGGGAGCTGTTTTTT.

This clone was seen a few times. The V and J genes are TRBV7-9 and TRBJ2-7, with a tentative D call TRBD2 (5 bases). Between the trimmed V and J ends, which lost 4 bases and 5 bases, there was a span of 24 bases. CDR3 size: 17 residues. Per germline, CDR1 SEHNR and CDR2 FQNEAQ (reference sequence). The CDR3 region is CASSSPRGGGSANEQYF. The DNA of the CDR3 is TGTGCCAGCAGCTCCCCCAGAGGAGGTGGGAGCGCCAACGAGCAGTACTTC.

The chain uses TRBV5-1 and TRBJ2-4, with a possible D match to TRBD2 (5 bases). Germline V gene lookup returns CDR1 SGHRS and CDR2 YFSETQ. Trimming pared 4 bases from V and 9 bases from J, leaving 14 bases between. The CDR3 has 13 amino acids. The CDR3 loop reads CASSNSVSGIQYF. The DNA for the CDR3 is TGCGCCAGCAGCAATAGCGTGAGCGGCATTCAGTACTTC. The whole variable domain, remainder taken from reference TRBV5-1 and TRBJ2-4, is KAGVTQTPRYLIKTRGQQVTLSCSPISGHRSVSWYQQTPGQGLQFLFEYFSETQRNKGNFPGRFSGRQFSNSRSEMNVSTLELGDSALYLCASSNSVSGIQYFGAGTRLSVL.

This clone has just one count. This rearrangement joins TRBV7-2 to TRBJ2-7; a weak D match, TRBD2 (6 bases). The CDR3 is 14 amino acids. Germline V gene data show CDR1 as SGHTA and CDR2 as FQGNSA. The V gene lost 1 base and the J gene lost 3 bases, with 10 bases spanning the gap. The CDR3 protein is CASSLGGDFYEQYF. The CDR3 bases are TGTGCCAGCAGCTTAGGCGGGGACTTCTACGAGCAGTACTTC. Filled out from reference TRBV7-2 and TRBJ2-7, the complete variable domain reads GAGVSQSPSNKVTEKGKDVELRCDPISGHTALYWYRQSLGQGLEFLIYFQGNSAPDKSGLPSDRFSAERTGGSVSTLTIQRTQQEDSAVYLCASSLGGDFYEQYFGPGTRLTVT.

In DNA form, the CDR3 reads TGCGCCAGCAGCTTGCCAGGGACTGAAGCTTTCTTT. Translation gives CASSLPGTEAFF. The rearrangement links TRBV5-1 to TRBJ1-1, with D tentatively TRBD1 (5 bases). Trimming left V 1 base short and J 5 bases short, with 6 bases between. The CDR3 length is 12 residues. Germline V gives CDR1 SGHRS, CDR2 YFSETQ.

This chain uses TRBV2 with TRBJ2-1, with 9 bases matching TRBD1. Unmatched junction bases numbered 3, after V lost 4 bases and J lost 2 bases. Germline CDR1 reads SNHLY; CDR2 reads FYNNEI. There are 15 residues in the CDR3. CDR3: CASSVGQGPYNEQFF. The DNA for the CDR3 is TGTGCCAGCAGTGTTGGACAGGGGCCCTACAATGAGCAGTTCTTC.

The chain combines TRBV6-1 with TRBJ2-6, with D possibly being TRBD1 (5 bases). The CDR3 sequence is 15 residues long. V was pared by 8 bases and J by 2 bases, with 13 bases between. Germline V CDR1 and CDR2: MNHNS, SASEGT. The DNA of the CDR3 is TGTGCCAGCTGCCCGCAGGGAACTGGGGCCAACGTCCTGACTTTC. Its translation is CASCPQGTGANVLTF.

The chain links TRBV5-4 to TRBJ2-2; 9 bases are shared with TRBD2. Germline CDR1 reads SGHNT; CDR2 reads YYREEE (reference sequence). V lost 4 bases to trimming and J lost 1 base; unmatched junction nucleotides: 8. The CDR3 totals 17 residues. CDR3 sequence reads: CASSAGGADWNTGELFF. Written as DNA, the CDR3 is TGTGCCAGCAGCGCGGGGGGGGCGGACTGGAACACCGGGGAGCTGTTTTTT.

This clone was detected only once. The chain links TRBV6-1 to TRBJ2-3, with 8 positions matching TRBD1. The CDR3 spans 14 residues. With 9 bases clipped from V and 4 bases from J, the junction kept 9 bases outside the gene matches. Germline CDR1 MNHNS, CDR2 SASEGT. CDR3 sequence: CASMTRGRSDTQYF. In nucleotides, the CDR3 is TGTGCCAGTATGACCAGGGGGCGATCAGATACGCAGTATTTT.

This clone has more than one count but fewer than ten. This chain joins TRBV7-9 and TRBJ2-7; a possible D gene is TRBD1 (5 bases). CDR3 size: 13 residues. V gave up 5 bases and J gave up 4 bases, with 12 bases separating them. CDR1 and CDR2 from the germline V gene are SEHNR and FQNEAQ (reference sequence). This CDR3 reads CASSQARAYEQYF. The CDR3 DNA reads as TGTGCCAGCAGCCAAGCCAGGGCTTACGAGCAGTACTTC.

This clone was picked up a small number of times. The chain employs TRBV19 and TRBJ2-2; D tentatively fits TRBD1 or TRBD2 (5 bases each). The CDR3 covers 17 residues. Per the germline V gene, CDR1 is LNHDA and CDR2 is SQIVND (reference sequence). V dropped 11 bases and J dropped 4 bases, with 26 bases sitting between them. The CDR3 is CAEPPPSRGVGTGELFF. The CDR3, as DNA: TGTGCCGAGCCCCCCCCCTCTCGGGGCGTCGGCACCGGGGAGCTGTTTTTT.

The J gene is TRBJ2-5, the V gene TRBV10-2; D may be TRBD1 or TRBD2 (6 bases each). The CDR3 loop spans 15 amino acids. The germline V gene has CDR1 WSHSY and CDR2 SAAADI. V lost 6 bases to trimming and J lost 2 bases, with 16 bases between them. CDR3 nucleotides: TGCGCCAGCAGGGGGGCGCCGGGACTTCAAGAGACCCAGTACTTC. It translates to CASRGAPGLQETQYF.

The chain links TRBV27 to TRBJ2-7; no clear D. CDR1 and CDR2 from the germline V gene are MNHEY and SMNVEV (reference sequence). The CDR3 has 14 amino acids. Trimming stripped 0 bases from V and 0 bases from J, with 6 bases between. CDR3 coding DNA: TGTGCCAGCAGTTTATCAGTCAACTCCTACGAGCAGTACTTC. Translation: CASSLSVNSYEQYF.

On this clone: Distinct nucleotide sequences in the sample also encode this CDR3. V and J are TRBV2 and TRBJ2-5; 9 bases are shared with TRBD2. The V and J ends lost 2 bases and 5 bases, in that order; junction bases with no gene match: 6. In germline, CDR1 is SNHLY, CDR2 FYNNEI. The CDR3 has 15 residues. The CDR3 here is CASSEWGGGAETQYF. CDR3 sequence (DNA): TGTGCCAGCAGTGAATGGGGCGGGGGGGCGGAGACCCAGTACTTC.

CDR3 region: CASSLQDPQETQYF. CDR3 sequence (DNA): TGTGCCAGCAGCTTACAGGACCCACAAGAGACCCAGTACTTC. This sequence joins TRBV11-2 and TRBJ2-5; D gene ambiguous. CDR1 and CDR2 from the germline V gene are SGHAT and FQNNGV. The CDR3 runs 14 residues. V was pared by 2 bases and J by 2 bases, with 9 bases between.

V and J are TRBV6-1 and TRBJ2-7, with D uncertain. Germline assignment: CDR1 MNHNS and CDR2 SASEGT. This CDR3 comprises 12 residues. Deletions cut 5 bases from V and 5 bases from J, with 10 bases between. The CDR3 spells CASSLVLNEQYF. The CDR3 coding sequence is TGTGCCAGCAGTCTAGTGCTGAACGAGCAGTACTTC.

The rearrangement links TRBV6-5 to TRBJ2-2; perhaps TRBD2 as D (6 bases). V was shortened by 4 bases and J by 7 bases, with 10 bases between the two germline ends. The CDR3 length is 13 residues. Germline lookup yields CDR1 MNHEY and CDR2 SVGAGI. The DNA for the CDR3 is TGTGCCAGCAGTTTCCCGGGGGACGGGGAGCTGTTTTTT. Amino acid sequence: CASSFPGDGELFF.

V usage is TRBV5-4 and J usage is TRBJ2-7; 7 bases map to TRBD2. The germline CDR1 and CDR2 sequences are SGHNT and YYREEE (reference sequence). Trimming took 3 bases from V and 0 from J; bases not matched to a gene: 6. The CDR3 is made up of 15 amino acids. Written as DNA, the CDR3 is TGTGCCAGCAGCTCTCGGGACTACCCCTCCTACGAGCAGTACTTC. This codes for CASSSRDYPSYEQYF. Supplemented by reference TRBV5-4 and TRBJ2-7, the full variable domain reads ETGVTQSPTHLIKTRGQQVTLRCSSQSGHNTVSWYQQALGQGPQFIFQYYREEENGRGNFPPRFSGLQFPNYSSELNVNALELDDSALYLCASSSRDYPSYEQYFGPGTRLTVT.

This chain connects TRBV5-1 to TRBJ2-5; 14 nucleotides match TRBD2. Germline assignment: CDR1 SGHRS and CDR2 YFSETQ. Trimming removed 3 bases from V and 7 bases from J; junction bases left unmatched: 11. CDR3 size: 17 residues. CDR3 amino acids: CASSWRMTSGGAPTQYF. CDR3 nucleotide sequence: TGCGCCAGCAGCTGGAGGATGACTAGCGGGGGGGCCCCGACCCAGTACTTC.

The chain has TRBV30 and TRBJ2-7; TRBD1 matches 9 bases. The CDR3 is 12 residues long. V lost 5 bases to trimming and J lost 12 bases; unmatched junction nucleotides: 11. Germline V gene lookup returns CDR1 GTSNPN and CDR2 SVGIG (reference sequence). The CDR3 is CAWSGTGFSRYF. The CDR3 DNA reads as TGTGCCTGGTCCGGGACAGGGTTTTCGAGGTACTTC.

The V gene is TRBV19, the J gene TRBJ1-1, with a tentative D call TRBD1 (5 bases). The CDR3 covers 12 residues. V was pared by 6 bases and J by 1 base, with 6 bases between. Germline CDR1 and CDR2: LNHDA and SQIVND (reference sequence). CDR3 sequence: CASRGQNTEAFF. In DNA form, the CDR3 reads TGTGCCAGTAGAGGACAGAACACTGAAGCTTTCTTT. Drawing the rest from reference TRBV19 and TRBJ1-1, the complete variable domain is DGGITQSPKYLFRKEGQNVTLSCEQNLNHDAMYWYRQDPGQGLRLIYYSQIVNDFQKGDIAEGYSVSREKKESFPLTVTSAQKNPTAFYLCASRGQNTEAFFGQGTRLTVV.

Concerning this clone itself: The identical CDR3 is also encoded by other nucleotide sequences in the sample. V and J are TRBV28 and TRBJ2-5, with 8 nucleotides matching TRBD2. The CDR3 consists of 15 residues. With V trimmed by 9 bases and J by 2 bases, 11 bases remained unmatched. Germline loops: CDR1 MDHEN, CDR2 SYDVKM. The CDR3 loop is CASSRGGGGQETQYF. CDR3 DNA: TGTGCCAGTTCTCGTGGGGGCGGGGGGCAAGAGACCCAGTACTTC.

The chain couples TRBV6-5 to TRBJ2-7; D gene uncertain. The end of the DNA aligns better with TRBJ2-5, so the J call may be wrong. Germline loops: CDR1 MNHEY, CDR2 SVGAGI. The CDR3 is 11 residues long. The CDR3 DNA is TGTGCCAGCGGGCCCGCGAAGACCCAGTACTTC. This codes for CASGPAKTQYF.